This TCR beta chain was captured by sequencing in a study of T cell responses to AZD1222 COVID-19 vaccine. In germline, CDR1 is SGHNT, CDR2 YYREEE (reference sequence). The CDR3 runs to 15 residues. The germline V and J ends were trimmed by 4 bases and 1 base, with 14 bases remaining between them. Here immunoSEQ multiplex PCR was the method, and the copy in TCRdb shows in-frame clones only, minus some. The data contain roughly 140,000 clones, about 87% of them singletons. This receptor was taken from an adult who received the AZD1222 COVID-19 vaccine. The sequencing here drew on peripheral blood, taken 28 days after the second AZD1222 dose. This rearrangement joins TRBV5-4 to TRBJ1-1; D ambiguous. CDR3 in amino acids: CASSLGGIANTEAFF. CDR3 DNA sequence: TGTGCCAGCAGCCTTGGAGGGATCGCGAACACTGAAGCTTTCTTT. The variable domain in full, with the rest retrieved from reference TRBV5-4 and TRBJ1-1, is ETGVTQSPTHLIKTRGQQVTLRCSSQSGHNTVSWYQQALGQGPQFIFQYYREEENGRGNFPPRFSGLQFPNYSSELNVNALELDDSALYLCASSLGGIANTEAFFGQGTRLTVV.